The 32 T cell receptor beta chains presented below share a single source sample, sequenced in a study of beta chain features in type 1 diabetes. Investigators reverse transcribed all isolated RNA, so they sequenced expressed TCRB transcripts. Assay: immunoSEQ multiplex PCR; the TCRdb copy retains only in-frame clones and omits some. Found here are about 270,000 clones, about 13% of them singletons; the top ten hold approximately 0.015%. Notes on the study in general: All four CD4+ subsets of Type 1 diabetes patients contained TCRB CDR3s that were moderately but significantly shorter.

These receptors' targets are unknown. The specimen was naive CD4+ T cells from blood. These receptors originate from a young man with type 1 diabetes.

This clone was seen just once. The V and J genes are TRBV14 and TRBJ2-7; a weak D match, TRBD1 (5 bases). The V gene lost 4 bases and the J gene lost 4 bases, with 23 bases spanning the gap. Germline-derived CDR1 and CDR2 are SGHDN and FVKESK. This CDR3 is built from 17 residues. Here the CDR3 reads CASSPVSVAWAGYEQYF. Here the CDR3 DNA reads TGTGCCAGCAGCCCCGTGTCGGTGGCCTGGGCAGGGTACGAGCAGTACTTC. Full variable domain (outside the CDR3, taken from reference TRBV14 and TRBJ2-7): EAGVTQFPSHSVIEKGQTVTLRCDPISGHDNLYWYRRVMGKEIKFLLHFVKESKQDESGMPNNRFLAERTGGTYSTLKVQPAELEDSGVYFCASSPVSVAWAGYEQYFGPGTRLTVT.

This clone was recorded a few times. CDR3 nucleotide sequence: TGTGCCAGCAGCACTGGACAGGGGAACACTGAAGCTTTCTTT. Protein: CASSTGQGNTEAFF. The genes are TRBV7-6 and TRBJ1-1; 8 nucleotides align to TRBD1. V gave up 5 bases and J gave up 1 base; unmatched junction bases: 3. The CDR3 contains 14 residues. Germline values: CDR1 SGHVS, CDR2 FNYEAQ.

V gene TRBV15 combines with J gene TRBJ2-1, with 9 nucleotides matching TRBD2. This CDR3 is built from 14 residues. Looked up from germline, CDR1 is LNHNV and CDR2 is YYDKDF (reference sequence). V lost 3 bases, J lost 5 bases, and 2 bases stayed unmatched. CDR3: CATSSPSGNNEQFF. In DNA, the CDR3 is TGTGCCACCAGCAGCCCTAGCGGGAACAATGAGCAGTTCTTC.

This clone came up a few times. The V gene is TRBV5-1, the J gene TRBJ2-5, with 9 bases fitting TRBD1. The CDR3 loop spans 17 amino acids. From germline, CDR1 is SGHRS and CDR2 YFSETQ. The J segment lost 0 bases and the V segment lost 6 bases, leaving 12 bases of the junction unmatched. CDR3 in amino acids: CASTNRGPFGDQETQYF. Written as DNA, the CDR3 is TGCGCCAGCACGAACAGGGGGCCGTTCGGGGACCAAGAGACCCAGTACTTC.

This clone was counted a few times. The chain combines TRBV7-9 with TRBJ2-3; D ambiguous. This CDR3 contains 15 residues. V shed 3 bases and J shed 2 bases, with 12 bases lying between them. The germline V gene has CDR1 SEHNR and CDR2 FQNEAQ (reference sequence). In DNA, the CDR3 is TGTGCCAGCAGCTTTGTTTGGGCACCCACAGATACGCAGTATTTT. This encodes CASSFVWAPTDTQYF.

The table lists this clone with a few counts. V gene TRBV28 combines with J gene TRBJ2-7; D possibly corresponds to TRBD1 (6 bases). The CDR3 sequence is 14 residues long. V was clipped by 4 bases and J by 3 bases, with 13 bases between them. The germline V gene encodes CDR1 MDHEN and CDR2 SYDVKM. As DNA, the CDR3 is TGTGCCAGCAGTTCAGCCGGGACAAACTACGAGCAGTACTTC. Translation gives CASSSAGTNYEQYF.

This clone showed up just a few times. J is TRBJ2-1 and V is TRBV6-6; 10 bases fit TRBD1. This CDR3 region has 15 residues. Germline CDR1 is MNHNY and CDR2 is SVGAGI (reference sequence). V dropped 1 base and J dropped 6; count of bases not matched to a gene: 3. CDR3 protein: CASSYFRDRGNEQFF. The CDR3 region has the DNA TGTGCCAGCAGTTACTTCCGGGACAGGGGCAATGAGCAGTTCTTC.

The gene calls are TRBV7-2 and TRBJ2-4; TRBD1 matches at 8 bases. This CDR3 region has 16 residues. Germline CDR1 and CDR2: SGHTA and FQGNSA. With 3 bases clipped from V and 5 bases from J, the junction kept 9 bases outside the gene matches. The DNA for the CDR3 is TGTGCCAGCAGCTTGGGGACAGGAGGCGGGGAAAACATTCAGTACTTC. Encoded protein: CASSLGTGGGENIQYF.

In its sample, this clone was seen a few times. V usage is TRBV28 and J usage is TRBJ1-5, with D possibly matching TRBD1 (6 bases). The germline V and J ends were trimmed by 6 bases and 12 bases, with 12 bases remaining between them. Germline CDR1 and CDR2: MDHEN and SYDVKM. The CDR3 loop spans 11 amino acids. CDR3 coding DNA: TGTGCCAGCAGGGGGGGGCGAGACCAGCATTTT. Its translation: CASRGGRDQHF.

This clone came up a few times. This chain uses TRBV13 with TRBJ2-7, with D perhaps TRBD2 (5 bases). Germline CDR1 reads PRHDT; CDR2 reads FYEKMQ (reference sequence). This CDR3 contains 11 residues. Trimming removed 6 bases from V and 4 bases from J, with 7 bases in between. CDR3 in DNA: TGTGCCAGCAGGTCGGGATACGAGCAGTACTTC. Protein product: CASRSGYEQYF.

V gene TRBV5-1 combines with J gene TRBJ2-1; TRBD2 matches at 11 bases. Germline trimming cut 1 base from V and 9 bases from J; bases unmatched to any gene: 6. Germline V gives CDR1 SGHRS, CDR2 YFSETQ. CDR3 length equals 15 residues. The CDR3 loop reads CASSLIGTSGGEQFF. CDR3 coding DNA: TGCGCCAGCAGCTTGATCGGGACTAGCGGTGGTGAGCAGTTCTTC.

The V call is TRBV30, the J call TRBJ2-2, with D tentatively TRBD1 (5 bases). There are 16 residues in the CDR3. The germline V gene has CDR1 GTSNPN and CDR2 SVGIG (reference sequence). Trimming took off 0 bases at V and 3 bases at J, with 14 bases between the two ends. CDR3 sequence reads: CAWSVRAGWDTGELFF. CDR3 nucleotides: TGTGCCTGGAGTGTCCGGGCAGGGTGGGACACCGGGGAGCTGTTTTTT.

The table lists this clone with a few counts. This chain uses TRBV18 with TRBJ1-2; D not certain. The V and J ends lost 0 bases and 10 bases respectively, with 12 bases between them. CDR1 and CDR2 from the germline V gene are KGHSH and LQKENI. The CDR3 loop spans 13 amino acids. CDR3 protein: CASSPPNEEDYTF. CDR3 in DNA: TGTGCCAGCTCACCACCGAATGAGGAGGACTACACCTTC. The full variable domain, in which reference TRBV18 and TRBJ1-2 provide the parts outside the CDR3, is NAGVMQNPRHLVRRRGQEARLRCSPMKGHSHVYWYRQLPEEGLKFMVYLQKENIIDESGMPKERFSAEFPKEGPSILRIQQVVRGDSAAYFCASSPPNEEDYTFGSGTRLTVV.

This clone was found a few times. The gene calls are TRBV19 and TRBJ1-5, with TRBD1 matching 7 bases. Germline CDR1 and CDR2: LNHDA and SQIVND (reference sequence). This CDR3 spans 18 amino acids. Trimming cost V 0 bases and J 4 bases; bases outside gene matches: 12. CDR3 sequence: CASSIDRQGITANQPQHF. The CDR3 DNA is TGTGCCAGTAGTATAGATCGACAGGGCATTACAGCAAATCAGCCCCAGCATTTT.

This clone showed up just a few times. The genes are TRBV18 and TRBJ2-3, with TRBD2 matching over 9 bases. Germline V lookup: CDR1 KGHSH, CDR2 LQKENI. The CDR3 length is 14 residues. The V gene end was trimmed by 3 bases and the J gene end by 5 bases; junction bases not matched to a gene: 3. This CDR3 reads CASSPLAGKDTQYF. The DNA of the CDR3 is TGTGCCAGCTCACCTCTAGCGGGAAAAGATACGCAGTATTTT.

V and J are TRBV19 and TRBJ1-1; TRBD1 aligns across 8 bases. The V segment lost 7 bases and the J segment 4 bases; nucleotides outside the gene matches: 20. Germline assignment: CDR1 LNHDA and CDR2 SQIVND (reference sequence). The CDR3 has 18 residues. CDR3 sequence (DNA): TGTGCCAGTACCGCCCACTCCGGAGGACAGGGTCGATCCACTGAAGCTTTCTTT. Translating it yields CASTAHSGGQGRSTEAFF.

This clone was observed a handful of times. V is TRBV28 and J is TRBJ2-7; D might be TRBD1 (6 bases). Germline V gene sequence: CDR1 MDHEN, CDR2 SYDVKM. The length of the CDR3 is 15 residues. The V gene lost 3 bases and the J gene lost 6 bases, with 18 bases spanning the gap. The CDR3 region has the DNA TGTGCCAGCAGTTTCGCCAGAACAGGGCCTCCCGAGCAGTACTTC. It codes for CASSFARTGPPEQYF.

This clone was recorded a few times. CDR3 in DNA: TGTGCCAGTAGTTCTAAAAGCAATGAGCAGTTCTTC. Translating gives CASSSKSNEQFF. This sequence joins TRBV19 and TRBJ2-1; D call uncertain. V was shortened by 5 bases and J by 6 bases, with 8 bases between the two germline ends. Germline CDR1 LNHDA, CDR2 SQIVND (reference sequence). This CDR3 region has 12 residues.

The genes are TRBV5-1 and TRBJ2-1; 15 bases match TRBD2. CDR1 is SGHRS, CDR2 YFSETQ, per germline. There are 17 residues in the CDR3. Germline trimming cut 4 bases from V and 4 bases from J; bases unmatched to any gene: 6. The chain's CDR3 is CASSLGLAGGAYNEQFF. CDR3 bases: TGCGCCAGCAGCCTGGGACTAGCGGGAGGCGCATACAATGAGCAGTTCTTC.

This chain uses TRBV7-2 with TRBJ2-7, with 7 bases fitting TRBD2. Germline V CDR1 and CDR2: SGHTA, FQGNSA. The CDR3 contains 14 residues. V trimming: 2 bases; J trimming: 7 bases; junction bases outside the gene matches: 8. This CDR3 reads CASSLIGGVPEQYF. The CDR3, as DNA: TGTGCCAGCAGCTTAATTGGGGGGGTCCCGGAGCAGTACTTC.

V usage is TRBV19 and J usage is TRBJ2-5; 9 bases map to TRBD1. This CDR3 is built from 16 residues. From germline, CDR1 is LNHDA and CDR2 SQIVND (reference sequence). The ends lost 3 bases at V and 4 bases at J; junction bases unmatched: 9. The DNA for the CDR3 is TGTGCCAGTAGTATGGCCGGGACAGGGAAACGAGAGACCCAGTACTTC. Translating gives CASSMAGTGKRETQYF.

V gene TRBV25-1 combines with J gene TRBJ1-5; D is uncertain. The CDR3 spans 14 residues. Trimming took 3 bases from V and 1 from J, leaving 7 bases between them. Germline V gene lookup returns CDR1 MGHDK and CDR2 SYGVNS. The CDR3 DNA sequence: TGTGCCAGCAGTGACCCCCGGAGCAATCAGCCCCAGCATTTT. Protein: CASSDPRSNQPQHF.

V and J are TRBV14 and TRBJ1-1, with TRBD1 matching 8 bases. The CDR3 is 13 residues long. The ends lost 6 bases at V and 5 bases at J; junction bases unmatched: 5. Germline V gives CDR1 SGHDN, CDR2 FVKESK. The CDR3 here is CASSLDRDTEAFF. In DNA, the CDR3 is TGTGCCAGCAGTCTGGACAGGGATACTGAAGCTTTCTTT.

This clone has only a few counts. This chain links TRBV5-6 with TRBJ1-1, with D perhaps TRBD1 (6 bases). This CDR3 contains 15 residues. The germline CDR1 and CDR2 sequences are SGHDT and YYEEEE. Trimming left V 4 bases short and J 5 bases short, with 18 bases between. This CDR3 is CASSRPRGGTTEAFF. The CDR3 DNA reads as TGTGCCAGCAGCCGTCCCAGGGGAGGGACTACTGAAGCTTTCTTT.

The CDR3 DNA is TGTGCCAGCAGCAAGGGGAGCGATGAGCAGTTCTTC. Its protein is CASSKGSDEQFF. The rearrangement uses TRBV21-1 and TRBJ2-1; the table's D gene call, TRBD2, was not cross checked with the DNA. TRBV21-1 is reported as a pseudogene. This CDR3 spans 12 amino acids.

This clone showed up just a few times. The CDR3: CASRIQGMNTGELFF. CDR3 coding DNA: TGTGCCAGCAGGATACAGGGAATGAACACCGGGGAGCTGTTTTTT. This sequence joins TRBV27 and TRBJ2-2; D perhaps matches TRBD1 (6 bases). Germline lookup yields CDR1 MNHEY and CDR2 SMNVEV (reference sequence). The germline V and J ends were trimmed by 6 bases and 1 base, with 12 bases remaining between them. The CDR3 loop spans 15 amino acids.

CDR3 DNA sequence: TGTGCCAGCAGTGAAGTGAGACAGCTGCTGGCTTTCTTT. Protein: CASSEVRQLLAFF. The rearrangement joins TRBV6-1 to TRBJ1-1; D is perhaps TRBD1 (5 bases). The CDR3 contains 13 residues. Looked up from germline, CDR1 is MNHNS and CDR2 is SASEGT. The V gene lost 1 base and the J gene lost 11 bases, with 14 bases spanning the gap.

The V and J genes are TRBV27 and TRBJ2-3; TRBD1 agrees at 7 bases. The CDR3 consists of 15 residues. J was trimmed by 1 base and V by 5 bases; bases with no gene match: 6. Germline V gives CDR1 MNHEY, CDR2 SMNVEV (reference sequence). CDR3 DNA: TGTGCCAGCAGTCCACAGGGGTTACGCACAGATACGCAGTATTTT. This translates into CASSPQGLRTDTQYF.

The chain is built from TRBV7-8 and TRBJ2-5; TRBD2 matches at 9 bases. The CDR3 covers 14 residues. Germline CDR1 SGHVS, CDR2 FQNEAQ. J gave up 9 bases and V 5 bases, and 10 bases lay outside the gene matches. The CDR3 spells CASSPRGREGAQYF. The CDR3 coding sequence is TGTGCCAGCAGCCCCCGCGGGCGGGAGGGCGCCCAGTACTTC.

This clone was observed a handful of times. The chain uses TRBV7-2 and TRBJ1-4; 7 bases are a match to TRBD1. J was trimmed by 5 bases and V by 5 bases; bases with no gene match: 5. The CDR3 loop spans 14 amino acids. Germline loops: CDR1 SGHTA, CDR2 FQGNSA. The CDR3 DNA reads TGTGCCAGCAGCCTGGGACAGAAAAATGAAAAACTGTTTTTT. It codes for CASSLGQKNEKLFF. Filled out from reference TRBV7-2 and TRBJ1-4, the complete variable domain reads GAGVSQSPSNKVTEKGKDVELRCDPISGHTALYWYRQSLGQGLEFLIYFQGNSAPDKSGLPSDRFSAERTGGSVSTLTIQRTQQEDSAVYLCASSLGQKNEKLFFGSGTQLSVL.

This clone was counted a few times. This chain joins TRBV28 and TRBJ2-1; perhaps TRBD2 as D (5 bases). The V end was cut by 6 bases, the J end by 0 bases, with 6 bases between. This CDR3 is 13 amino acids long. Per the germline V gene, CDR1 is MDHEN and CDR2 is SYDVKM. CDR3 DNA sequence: TGTGCCAGCAGCCGGGACTCCTACAATGAGCAGTTCTTC. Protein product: CASSRDSYNEQFF.

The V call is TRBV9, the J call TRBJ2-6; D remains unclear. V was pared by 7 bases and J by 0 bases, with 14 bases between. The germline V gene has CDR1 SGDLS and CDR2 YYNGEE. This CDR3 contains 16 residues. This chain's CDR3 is CASAVGSTSGANVLTF. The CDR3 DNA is TGTGCCAGCGCCGTAGGCAGTACCTCTGGGGCCAACGTCCTGACTTTC.